The 24 T cell receptor beta chains below were found in one sample sequenced in a study of blood T cell repertoires in COVID-19. The method was immunoSEQ multiplex PCR; TCRdb's version includes in-frame clones alone and lacks a portion of them. The data hold around 180,000 clones, with approximately 85% observed a single time. Material: peripheral blood. These receptors were collected from a human donor with active or convalescent COVID-19. The donor label of this sample is uncertain.

The genes are TRBV28 and TRBJ1-2; 7 nucleotides align to TRBD1. This CDR3 is built from 14 residues. From germline, CDR1 is MDHEN and CDR2 SYDVKM. V dropped 4 bases and J dropped 7; count of bases not matched to a gene: 9. The CDR3: CASSSTGKDSGYTF. The CDR3 DNA reads TGTGCCAGCAGTTCGACAGGGAAGGACAGTGGCTACACCTTC.

This chain uses TRBV6-1 with TRBJ2-1; 11 nucleotides align to TRBD2. Per germline, CDR1 MNHNS and CDR2 SASEGT. V dropped 2 bases and J dropped 12; count of bases not matched to a gene: 6. The CDR3 runs 14 residues. CDR3 DNA: TGTGCCAGCAGTGAATATTCTAGCGGGGGGAGGCAGTTCTTC. It encodes CASSEYSSGGRQFF.

The chain carries TRBV30 and TRBJ2-1; 12 nucleotides agree with TRBD2. Trimming at V came to 1 base and at J to 5 bases, leaving 3 bases not matched to a gene. The germline gives CDR1 GTSNPN, CDR2 SVGIG (reference sequence). CDR3 size: 15 residues. CDR3 amino acids: CAWSGLAGDHNEQFF. CDR3 nucleotides: TGTGCCTGGAGTGGACTAGCGGGGGATCACAATGAGCAGTTCTTC.

The chain joins TRBV3-1 (or the pseudogene TRBV3-2) to TRBJ2-1; 7 nucleotides align to TRBD2. CDR1 and CDR2 (germline): LGHDT, YNNKEL (reference sequence). Losses at the gene ends were 1 base for V and 10 bases for J; bases not matched to a gene: 1. The CDR3 runs 12 residues. CDR3 coding DNA: TGTGCCAGCAGCCAAGGGGGACTAGAGCAGTTCTTC. Translated: CASSQGGLEQFF.

V gene TRBV6-5 combines with J gene TRBJ2-4; 8 bases match TRBD2. The CDR3 has 15 residues. CDR1 is MNHEY and CDR2 is SVGAGI in the germline V gene. After removal of 5 bases from V and 5 bases from J, the junction contained 8 bases not matched to a gene. The CDR3 sequence: CASSNTAGVENIQYF. In DNA form, the CDR3 reads TGTGCCAGCAGTAACACAGCGGGGGTGGAAAACATTCAGTACTTC.

The V call is TRBV11-3, the J call TRBJ2-1, with 12 bases that match TRBD2. This CDR3 has 19 residues. With 0 bases clipped from V and 4 bases from J, the junction kept 10 bases outside the gene matches. Germline V gives CDR1 SGHNT, CDR2 YENEEA. The CDR3, as DNA: TGTGCCAGCAGCTTAGATGGAGCTAGCGGGAGGGCGGGGTACAATGAGCAGTTCTTC. Amino acids: CASSLDGASGRAGYNEQFF.

The gene calls are TRBV19 and TRBJ1-1; tentatively, D is TRBD1 (5 bases). The CDR3 consists of 14 residues. Germline V lookup: CDR1 LNHDA, CDR2 SQIVND (reference sequence). V was trimmed by 8 bases and J by 3 bases, leaving 16 bases between them. The CDR3 is CASVTASLHTEAFF. For the CDR3, the DNA is TGTGCCAGTGTGACAGCCTCCCTTCACACTGAAGCTTTCTTT.

The chain combines TRBV14 with TRBJ2-3, with 9 nucleotides matching TRBD2. The ends lost 5 bases at V and 5 bases at J; junction bases unmatched: 8. Germline V CDR1 and CDR2: SGHDN, FVKESK. The CDR3 totals 15 residues. The CDR3 here is CASSLPGLAGDTQYF. DNA for the CDR3: TGTGCCAGCAGCTTACCGGGACTAGCTGGAGATACGCAGTATTTT.

This sequence joins TRBV24-1 and TRBJ1-1, with TRBD1 as a possible D gene (6 bases). The V end was cut by 4 bases, the J end by 5 bases, with 10 bases between. CDR3 length: 13 amino acids. Germline-derived CDR1 and CDR2 are KGHDR and SFDVKD. The CDR3, as DNA: TGTGCCACCAGTGACACAGGGCCTACTGAAGCTTTCTTT. Translation gives CATSDTGPTEAFF.

The chain links TRBV7-2 to TRBJ2-1; possibly TRBD2 for D (6 bases). The CDR3 loop spans 14 amino acids. V lost 2 bases and J 7 bases, leaving 12 bases between the germline ends. Per germline, CDR1 SGHTA and CDR2 FQGNSA. CDR3 in DNA: TGTGCCAGCAGCTTATCGGGACTGAGGAATGAGCAGTTCTTC. Amino acids: CASSLSGLRNEQFF.

This clone has more than one count but fewer than ten. The chain links TRBV5-1 to TRBJ2-1, with 9 positions matching TRBD2. Germline CDR1 reads SGHRS; CDR2 reads YFSETQ. CDR3 length equals 16 residues. Trimming took 0 bases from V and 5 from J; bases not matched to a gene: 6. CDR3 amino acids: CASSLEGSGGNNEQFF. CDR3 sequence (DNA): TGCGCCAGCAGCTTGGAAGGTAGCGGGGGAAACAATGAGCAGTTCTTC.

This clone has more than one count but fewer than ten. The chain couples TRBV28 to TRBJ2-5, with 10 bases fitting TRBD2. This CDR3 comprises 17 residues. Germline V gives CDR1 MDHEN, CDR2 SYDVKM. Trimming cost V 5 bases and J 0 bases; bases outside gene matches: 9. For the CDR3, the DNA is TGTGCCAGCAGTGCCGTTACGGGACTAGCGAACCAAGAGACCCAGTACTTC. Residues: CASSAVTGLANQETQYF. The full variable domain, rest sourced from reference TRBV28 and TRBJ2-5, is DVKVTQSSRYLVKRTGEKVFLECVQDMDHENMFWYRQDPGLGLRLIYFSYDVKMKEKGDIPEGYSVSREKKERFSLILESASTNQTSMYLCASSAVTGLANQETQYFGPGTRLLVL.

The V and J genes are TRBV12-5 and TRBJ1-5; 7 nucleotides line up with TRBD1. CDR1 LGHNT and CDR2 FRNRAP come from the germline V gene. This CDR3 is 16 amino acids long. V lost 6 bases to trimming and J lost 1 base; unmatched junction nucleotides: 9. CDR3 coding DNA: TGTGCTAGTGGACAAAGACAGGGACCCAGCAATCAGCCCCAGCATTTT. Its translation: CASGQRQGPSNQPQHF.

For the CDR3, the DNA is TGTGCCAGCAGCCCAGGGGGCTATACAGATACGCAGTATTTT. Protein sequence: CASSPGGYTDTQYF. The V gene is TRBV5-5, the J gene TRBJ2-3; 8 bases line up with TRBD1. Per the germline V gene, CDR1 is SGHKS and CDR2 is YYEKEE (reference sequence). J was trimmed by 3 bases and V by 4 bases; bases with no gene match: 4. The CDR3 totals 14 residues.

The gene calls are TRBV9 and TRBJ2-7; D perhaps matches TRBD2 (5 bases). The V gene's germline CDR1 is SGDLS and CDR2 YYNGEE. The CDR3 runs to 10 residues. The CDR3 sequence is CTPRDYEQYF. CDR3 nucleotide sequence: TGTACCCCTCGGGACTACGAGCAGTACTTC.

V usage is TRBV6-5 and J usage is TRBJ1-2; D gene ambiguous. The germline V and J ends were trimmed by 6 bases and 0 bases, with 8 bases remaining between them. Per germline, CDR1 MNHEY and CDR2 SVGAGI. The CDR3 length is 13 residues. The CDR3 nucleotides are TGTGCCAGCAGCAACCCAGCTAACTATGGCTACACCTTC. This codes for CASSNPANYGYTF.

V and J are TRBV6-4 and TRBJ1-1, with D maybe TRBD1 (6 bases). Germline CDR1 and CDR2: MRHNA and SNTAGT. The CDR3 runs 14 residues. Trimming left V 3 bases short and J 7 bases short, with 15 bases between. CDR3 amino acids: CASSEQGDSGEAFF. The CDR3, as DNA: TGTGCCAGCAGTGAACAGGGAGACAGCGGTGAAGCTTTCTTT.

The V gene is TRBV3-1 (or the pseudogene TRBV3-2), the J gene TRBJ2-2; 9 nucleotides agree with TRBD1. V was pared by 4 bases and J by 7 bases, with 7 bases of the junction left unmatched. CDR1 and CDR2 from the germline V gene are LGHDT and YNNKEL (reference sequence). This CDR3 comprises 15 residues. CDR3 in amino acids: CASSLHRGQNGELFF. The CDR3, as DNA: TGTGCCAGCAGCCTACACAGGGGGCAAAACGGGGAGCTGTTTTTT.

The rearrangement uses TRBV5-1 and TRBJ2-3, with 9 bases matching TRBD2. With V trimmed by 0 bases and J by 7 bases, 6 bases remained unmatched. The V gene's germline CDR1 is SGHRS and CDR2 YFSETQ. CDR3 length: 15 amino acids. The CDR3 loop is CASSLGTSVAYTQYF. CDR3 in DNA: TGCGCCAGCAGCTTGGGGACTAGCGTAGCCTATACGCAGTATTTT.

The DNA for the CDR3 is TGCGCCAGCAGTCCACCCCAGCGGGAGGCGGGAGATACGCAGTATTTT. Its translation: CASSPPQREAGDTQYF. The chain joins TRBV5-1 to TRBJ2-3, with TRBD2 matching 9 bases. Per germline, CDR1 SGHRS and CDR2 YFSETQ. This CDR3 has 16 amino acids. The V and J ends lost 5 bases and 5 bases, in that order; junction bases with no gene match: 12.

The chain joins TRBV18 to TRBJ2-5, with unresolved D. CDR1 is KGHSH and CDR2 is LQKENI in the germline V gene. The CDR3 has 13 residues. V was pared by 5 bases and J by 5 bases, with 12 bases between. The CDR3, as DNA: TGTGCCAGCTCAAGTAGCATCGGGGAGACCCAGTACTTC. This codes for CASSSSIGETQYF. The whole variable domain, filled in from reference TRBV18 and TRBJ2-5, reads NAGVMQNPRHLVRRRGQEARLRCSPMKGHSHVYWYRQLPEEGLKFMVYLQKENIIDESGMPKERFSAEFPKEGPSILRIQQVVRGDSAAYFCASSSSIGETQYFGPGTRLLVL.

The V and J genes are TRBV7-9 and TRBJ2-7; 7 nucleotides agree with TRBD1. The CDR3 consists of 15 residues. The germline V gene encodes CDR1 SEHNR and CDR2 FQNEAQ (reference sequence). Losses at the gene ends were 6 bases for V and 2 bases for J; bases not matched to a gene: 10. The CDR3, as DNA: TGTGCCAGCAGTCGTAGACAGGGATCGGCCTACGAGCAGTACTTC. The encoded protein is CASSRRQGSAYEQYF.

This sequence joins TRBV4-2 and TRBJ1-6, with D possibly being TRBD1 (5 bases). Trimming took off 3 bases at V and 9 bases at J, with 9 bases between the two ends. CDR3 size: 13 residues. Germline V gives CDR1 LGHNA, CDR2 YNFKEQ. The CDR3 nucleotides read TGTGCCAGCAGCCATGATAGGGGTTCACCCCTCCACTTT. Its translation is CASSHDRGSPLHF.

This chain joins TRBV20-1 and TRBJ1-2; no definite D call. Germline V gene sequence: CDR1 DFQATT, CDR2 SNEGSKA (reference sequence). The ends were cut back, 3 bases at V and 6 bases at J, with 14 bases in the middle. This CDR3 is 13 amino acids long. DNA of the CDR3: TGCAGTGCTAGTGACGCCAGGTGGGATGGCTACACCTTC. Its translation: CSASDARWDGYTF.